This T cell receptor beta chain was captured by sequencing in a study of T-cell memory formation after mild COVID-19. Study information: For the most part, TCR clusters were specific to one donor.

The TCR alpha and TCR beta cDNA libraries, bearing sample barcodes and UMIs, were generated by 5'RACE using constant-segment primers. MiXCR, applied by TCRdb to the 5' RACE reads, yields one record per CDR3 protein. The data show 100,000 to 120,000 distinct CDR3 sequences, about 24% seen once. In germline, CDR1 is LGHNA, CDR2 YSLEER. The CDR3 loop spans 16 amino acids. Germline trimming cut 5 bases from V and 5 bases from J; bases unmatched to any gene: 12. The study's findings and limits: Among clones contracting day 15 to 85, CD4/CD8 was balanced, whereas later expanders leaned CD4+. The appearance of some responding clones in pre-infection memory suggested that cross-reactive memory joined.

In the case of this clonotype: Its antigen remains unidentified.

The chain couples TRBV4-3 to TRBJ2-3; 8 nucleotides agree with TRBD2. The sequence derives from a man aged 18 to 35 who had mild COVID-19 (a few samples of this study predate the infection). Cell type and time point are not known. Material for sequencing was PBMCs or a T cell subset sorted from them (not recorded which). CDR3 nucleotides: TGCGCCAGCAGCGGATTCGGGGGGGGGCCGGAAGATACGCAGTATTTT. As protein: CASSGFGGGPEDTQYF.